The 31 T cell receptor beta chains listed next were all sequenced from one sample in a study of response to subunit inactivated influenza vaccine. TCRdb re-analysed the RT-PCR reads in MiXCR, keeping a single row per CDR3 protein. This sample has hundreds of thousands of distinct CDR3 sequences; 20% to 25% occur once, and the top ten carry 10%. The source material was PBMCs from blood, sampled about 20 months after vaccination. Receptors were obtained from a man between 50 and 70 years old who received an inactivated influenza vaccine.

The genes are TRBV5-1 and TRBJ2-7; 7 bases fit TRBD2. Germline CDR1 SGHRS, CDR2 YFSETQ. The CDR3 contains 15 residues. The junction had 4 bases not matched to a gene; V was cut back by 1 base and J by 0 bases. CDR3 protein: CASSLSGRLSYEQYF. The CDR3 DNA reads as TGCGCCAGCAGCTTGTCCGGGAGGCTCTCCTACGAGCAGTACTTC.

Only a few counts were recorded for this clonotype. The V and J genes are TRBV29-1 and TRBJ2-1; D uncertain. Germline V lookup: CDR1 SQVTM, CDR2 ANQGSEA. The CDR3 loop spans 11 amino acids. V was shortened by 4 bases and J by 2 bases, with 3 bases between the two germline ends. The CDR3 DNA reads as TGCAGCGTTGGTCCCTACAATGAGCAGTTCTTC. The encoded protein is CSVGPYNEQFF.

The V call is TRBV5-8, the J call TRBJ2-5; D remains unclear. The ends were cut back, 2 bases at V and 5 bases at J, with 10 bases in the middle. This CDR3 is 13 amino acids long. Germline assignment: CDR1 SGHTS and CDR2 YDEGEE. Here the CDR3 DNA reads TGTGCCAGCAGCTTTTATAATTCGGAGACCCAGTACTTC. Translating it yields CASSFYNSETQYF.

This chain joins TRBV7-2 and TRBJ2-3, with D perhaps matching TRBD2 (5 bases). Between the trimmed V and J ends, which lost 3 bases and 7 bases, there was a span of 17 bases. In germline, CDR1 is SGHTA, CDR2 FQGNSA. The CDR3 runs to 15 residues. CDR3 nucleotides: TGTGCCAGCAGCTTGGCGGAAGGCCCCGGGAATACGCAGTATTTT. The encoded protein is CASSLAEGPGNTQYF. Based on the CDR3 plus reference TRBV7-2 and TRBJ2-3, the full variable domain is GAGVSQSPSNKVTEKGKDVELRCDPISGHTALYWYRQSLGQGLEFLIYFQGNSAPDKSGLPSDRFSAERTGGSVSTLTIQRTQQEDSAVYLCASSLAEGPGNTQYFGPGTRLTVL.

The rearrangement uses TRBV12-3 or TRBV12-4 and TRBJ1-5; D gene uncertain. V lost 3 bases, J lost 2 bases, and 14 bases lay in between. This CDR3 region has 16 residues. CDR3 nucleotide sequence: TGTGCCAGCAGTTTGACCCCCCCTCGGGGCAATCAGCCCCAGCATTTT. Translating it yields CASSLTPPRGNQPQHF.

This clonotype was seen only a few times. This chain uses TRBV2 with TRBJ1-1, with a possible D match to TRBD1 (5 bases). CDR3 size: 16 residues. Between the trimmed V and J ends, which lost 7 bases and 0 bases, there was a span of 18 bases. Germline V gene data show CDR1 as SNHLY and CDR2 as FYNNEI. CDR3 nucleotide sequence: TGTGCCAGCACTTATTTCCTCGGACAACTGAACACTGAAGCTTTCTTT. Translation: CASTYFLGQLNTEAFF.

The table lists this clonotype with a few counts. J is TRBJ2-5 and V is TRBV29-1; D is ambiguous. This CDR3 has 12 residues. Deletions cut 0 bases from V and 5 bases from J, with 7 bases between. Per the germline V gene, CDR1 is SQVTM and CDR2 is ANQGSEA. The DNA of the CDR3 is TGCAGCGTTGAAGATCAGGTGGAGACCCAGTACTTC. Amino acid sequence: CSVEDQVETQYF.

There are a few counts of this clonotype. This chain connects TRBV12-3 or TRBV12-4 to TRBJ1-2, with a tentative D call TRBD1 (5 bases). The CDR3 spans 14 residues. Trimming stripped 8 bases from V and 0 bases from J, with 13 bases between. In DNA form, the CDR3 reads TGTGCCAGCGGGGGGTTGGGCCCTAACTATGGCTACACCTTC. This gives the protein CASGGLGPNYGYTF.

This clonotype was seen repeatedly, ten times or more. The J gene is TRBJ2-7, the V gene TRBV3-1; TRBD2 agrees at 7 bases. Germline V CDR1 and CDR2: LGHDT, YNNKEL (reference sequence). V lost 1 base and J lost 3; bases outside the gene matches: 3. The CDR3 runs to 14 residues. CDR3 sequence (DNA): TGTGCCAGCAGCCAAGCTTCGGGGGGCTACGAGCAGTACTTC. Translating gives CASSQASGGYEQYF.

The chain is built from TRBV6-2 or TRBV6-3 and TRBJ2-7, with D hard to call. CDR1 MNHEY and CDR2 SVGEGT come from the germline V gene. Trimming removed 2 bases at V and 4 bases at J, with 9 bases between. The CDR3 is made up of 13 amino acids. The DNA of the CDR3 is TGTGCCAGCAGTTACGGTGCATCGTACGAGCAGTACTTC. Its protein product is CASSYGASYEQYF.

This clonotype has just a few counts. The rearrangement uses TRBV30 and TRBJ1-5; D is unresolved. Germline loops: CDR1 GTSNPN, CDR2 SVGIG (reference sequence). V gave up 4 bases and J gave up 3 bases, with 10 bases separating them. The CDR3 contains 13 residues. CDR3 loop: CAWTDNSNQPQHF. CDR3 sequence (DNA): TGTGCCTGGACCGATAACTCCAATCAGCCCCAGCATTTT.

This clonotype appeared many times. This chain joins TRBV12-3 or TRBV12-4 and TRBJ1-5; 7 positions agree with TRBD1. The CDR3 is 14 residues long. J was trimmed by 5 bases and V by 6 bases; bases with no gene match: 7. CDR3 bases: TGTGCCAGCAGAAGGGACAGCGAATATCAGCCCCAGCATTTT. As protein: CASRRDSEYQPQHF.

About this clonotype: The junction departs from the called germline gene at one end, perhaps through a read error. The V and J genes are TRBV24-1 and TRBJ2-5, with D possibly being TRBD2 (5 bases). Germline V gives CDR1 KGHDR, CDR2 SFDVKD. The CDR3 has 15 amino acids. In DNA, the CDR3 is TGCGCCACCAGTGCTATCGGTCGGGGACAAGAGACCCAGTACTTC. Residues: CATSAIGRGQETQYF.

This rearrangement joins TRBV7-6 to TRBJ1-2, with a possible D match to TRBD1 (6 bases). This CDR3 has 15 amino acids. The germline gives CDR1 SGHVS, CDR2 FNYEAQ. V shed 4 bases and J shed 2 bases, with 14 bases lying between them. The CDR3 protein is CASSSIRGQNYGYTF. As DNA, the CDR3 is TGTGCCAGCAGCTCCATCAGGGGCCAGAACTATGGCTACACCTTC. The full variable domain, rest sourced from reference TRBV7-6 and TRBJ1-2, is GAGVSQSPRYKVTKRGQDVALRCDPISGHVSLYWYRQALGQGPEFLTYFNYEAQQDKSGLPNDRFSAERPEGSISTLTIQRTEQRDSAMYRCASSSIRGQNYGYTFGSGTRLTVV.

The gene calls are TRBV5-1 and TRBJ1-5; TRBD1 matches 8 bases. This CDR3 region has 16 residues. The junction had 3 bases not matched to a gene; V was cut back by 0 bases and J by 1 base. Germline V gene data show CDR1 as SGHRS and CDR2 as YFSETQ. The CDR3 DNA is TGCGCCAGCAGCTTGGGGGCAGGGGGCAGCAATCAGCCCCAGCATTTT. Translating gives CASSLGAGGSNQPQHF.

CDR3: CASRASGGHNEQFF. The DNA of the CDR3 is TGTGCCAGCCGGGCTAGCGGGGGACACAATGAGCAGTTCTTC. The chain recombines TRBV19 with TRBJ2-1; 10 bases align to TRBD2. With 9 bases clipped from V and 5 bases from J, the junction kept 7 bases outside the gene matches. The CDR3 covers 14 residues. Germline V CDR1 and CDR2: LNHDA, SQIVND (reference sequence).

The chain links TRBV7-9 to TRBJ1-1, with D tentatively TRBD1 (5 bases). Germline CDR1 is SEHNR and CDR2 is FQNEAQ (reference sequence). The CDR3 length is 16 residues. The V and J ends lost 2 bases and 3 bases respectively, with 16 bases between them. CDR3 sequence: CASSLPPGRVYTEAFF. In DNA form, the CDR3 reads TGTGCCAGCAGCTTACCCCCCGGCAGGGTGTACACTGAAGCTTTCTTT.

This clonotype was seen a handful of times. CDR3 amino acids: CASSLERAHSNTEAFF. CDR3 in DNA: TGTGCCAGCAGCTTAGAAAGGGCGCATTCGAACACTGAAGCTTTCTTT. The genes are TRBV7-2 and TRBJ1-1, with no clear D. Germline V gives CDR1 SGHTA, CDR2 FQGNSA. The CDR3 is 16 residues long. Trimming cost V 1 base and J 1 base, with 13 bases left between them.

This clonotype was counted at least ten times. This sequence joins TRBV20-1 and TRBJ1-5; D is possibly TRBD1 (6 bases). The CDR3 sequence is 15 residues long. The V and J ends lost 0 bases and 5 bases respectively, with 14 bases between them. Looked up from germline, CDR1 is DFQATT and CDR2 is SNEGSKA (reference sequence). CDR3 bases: TGCAGTGCTAGAGAACTCGCGGGGGGCGATCAGCCCCAGCATTTT. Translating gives CSARELAGGDQPQHF.

The CDR3 is CSASGPAGSQYF. The CDR3 coding sequence is TGCAGTGCCTCCGGCCCAGCCGGGTCCCAGTACTTC. V is TRBV20-1 and J is TRBJ2-5; D gene unclear. The CDR3 contains 12 residues. V lost 6 bases, J lost 9 bases, and 17 bases lay in between. The germline gives CDR1 DFQATT, CDR2 SNEGSKA (reference sequence).

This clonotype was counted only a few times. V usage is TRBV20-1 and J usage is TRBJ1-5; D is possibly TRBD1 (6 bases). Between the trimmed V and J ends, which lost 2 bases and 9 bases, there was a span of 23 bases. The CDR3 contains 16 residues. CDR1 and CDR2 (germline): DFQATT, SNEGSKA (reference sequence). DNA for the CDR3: TGCAGTGCTAGACCTGGGAGCGGGACAACCGGAGGGCCCCAGCATTTT. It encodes CSARPGSGTTGGPQHF.

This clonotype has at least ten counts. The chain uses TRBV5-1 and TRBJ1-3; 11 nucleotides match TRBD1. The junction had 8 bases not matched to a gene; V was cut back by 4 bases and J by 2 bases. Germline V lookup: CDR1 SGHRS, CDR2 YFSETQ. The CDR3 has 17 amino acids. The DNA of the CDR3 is TGCGCCAGCAGCCCACGGACAGGGGGCATCGCTGGAAACACCATATATTTT. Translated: CASSPRTGGIAGNTIYF. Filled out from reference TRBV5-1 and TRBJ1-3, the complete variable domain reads KAGVTQTPRYLIKTRGQQVTLSCSPISGHRSVSWYQQTPGQGLQFLFEYFSETQRNKGNFPGRFSGRQFSNSRSEMNVSTLELGDSALYLCASSPRTGGIAGNTIYFGEGSWLTVV.

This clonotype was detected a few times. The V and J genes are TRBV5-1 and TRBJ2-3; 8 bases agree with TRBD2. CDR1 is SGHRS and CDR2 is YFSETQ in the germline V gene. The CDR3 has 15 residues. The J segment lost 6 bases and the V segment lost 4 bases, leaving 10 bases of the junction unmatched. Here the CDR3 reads CASSLGTRRRDTQYF. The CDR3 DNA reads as TGCGCCAGCAGCCTAGGGACTAGGCGACGGGATACGCAGTATTTT.

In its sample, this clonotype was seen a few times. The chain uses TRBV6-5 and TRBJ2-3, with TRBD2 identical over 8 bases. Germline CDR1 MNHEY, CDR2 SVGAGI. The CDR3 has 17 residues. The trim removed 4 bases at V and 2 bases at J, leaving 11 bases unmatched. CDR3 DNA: TGTGCCAGCAGTTCCTACCCCCCGGGGGGGCACACAGATACGCAGTATTTT. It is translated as CASSSYPPGGHTDTQYF.

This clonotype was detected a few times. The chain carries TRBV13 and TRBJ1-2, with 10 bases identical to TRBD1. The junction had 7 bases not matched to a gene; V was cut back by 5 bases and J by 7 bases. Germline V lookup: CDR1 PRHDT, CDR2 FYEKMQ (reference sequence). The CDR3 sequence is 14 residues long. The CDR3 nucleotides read TGTGCCAGCAGCCGACGGGACAGGGGAGGTGGCTACACCTTC. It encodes CASSRRDRGGGYTF. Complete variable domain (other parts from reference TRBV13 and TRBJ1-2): AAGVIQSPRHLIKEKRETATLKCYPIPRHDTVYWYQQGPGQDPQFLISFYEKMQSDKGSIPDRFSAQQFSDYHSELNMSSLELGDSALYFCASSRRDRGGGYTFGSGTRLTVV.

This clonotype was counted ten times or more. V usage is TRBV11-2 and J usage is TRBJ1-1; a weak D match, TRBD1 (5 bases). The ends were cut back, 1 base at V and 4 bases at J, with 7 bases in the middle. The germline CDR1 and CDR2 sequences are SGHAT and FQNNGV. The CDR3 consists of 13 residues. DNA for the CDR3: TGTGCCAGCAGCTTAGTCGGGGCCACTGAAGCTTTCTTT. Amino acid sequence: CASSLVGATEAFF.

CDR3 sequence reads: CSVGYGRQLLSTEAFF. The CDR3 coding sequence is TGCAGCGTTGGTTATGGAAGACAACTCCTGAGCACTGAAGCTTTCTTT. V is TRBV29-1 and J is TRBJ1-1, with unresolved D. V shed 4 bases and J shed 4 bases, with 22 bases lying between them. This CDR3 comprises 16 residues. From germline, CDR1 is SQVTM and CDR2 ANQGSEA.

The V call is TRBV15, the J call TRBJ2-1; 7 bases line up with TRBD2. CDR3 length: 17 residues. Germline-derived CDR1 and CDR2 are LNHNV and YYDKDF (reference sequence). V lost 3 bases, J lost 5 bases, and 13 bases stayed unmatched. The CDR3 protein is CATSSAPLAKGHNEQFF. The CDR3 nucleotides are TGTGCCACCAGCAGCGCACCACTAGCGAAGGGCCACAATGAGCAGTTCTTC.

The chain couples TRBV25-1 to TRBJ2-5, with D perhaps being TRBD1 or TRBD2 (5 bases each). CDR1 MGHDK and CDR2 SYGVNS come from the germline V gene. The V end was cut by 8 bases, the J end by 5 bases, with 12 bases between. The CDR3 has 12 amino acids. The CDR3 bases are TGTGCCAGCCCCCGACAGCGGGAGACCCAGTACTTC. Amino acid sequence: CASPRQRETQYF.

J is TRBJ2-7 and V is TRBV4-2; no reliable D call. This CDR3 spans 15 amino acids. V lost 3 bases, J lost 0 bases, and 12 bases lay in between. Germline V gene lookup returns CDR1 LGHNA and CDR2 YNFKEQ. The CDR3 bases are TGTGCCAGCAGCCAGCAGGCTTACAGCTCCTACGAGCAGTACTTC. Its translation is CASSQQAYSSYEQYF.

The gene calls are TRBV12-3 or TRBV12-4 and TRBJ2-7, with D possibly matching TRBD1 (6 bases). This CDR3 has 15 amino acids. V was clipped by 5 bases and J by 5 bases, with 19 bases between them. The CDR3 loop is CASSPHGTSSNEQYF. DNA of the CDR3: TGTGCCAGCAGTCCCCACGGGACATCTTCCAACGAGCAGTACTTC.